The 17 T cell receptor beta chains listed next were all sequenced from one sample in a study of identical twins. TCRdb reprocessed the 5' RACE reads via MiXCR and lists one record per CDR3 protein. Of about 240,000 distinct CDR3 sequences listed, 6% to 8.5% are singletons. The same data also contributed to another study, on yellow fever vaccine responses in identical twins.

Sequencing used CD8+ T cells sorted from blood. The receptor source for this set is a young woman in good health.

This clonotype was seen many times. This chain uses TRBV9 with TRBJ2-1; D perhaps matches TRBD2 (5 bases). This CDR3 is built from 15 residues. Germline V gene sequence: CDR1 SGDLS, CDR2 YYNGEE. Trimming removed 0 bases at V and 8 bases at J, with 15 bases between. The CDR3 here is CASSVELHLGDEQFF. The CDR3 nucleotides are TGTGCCAGCAGCGTAGAACTGCACTTGGGAGATGAGCAGTTCTTC.

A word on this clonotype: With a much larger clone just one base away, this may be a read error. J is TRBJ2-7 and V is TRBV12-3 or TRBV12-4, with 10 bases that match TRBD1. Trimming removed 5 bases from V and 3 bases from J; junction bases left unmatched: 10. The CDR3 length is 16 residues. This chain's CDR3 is CASSPRTGGIYYEQYF. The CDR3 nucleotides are TGTGCCAGCAGTCCTAGGACAGGGGGGATCTACTACGAGCAGTACTTC.

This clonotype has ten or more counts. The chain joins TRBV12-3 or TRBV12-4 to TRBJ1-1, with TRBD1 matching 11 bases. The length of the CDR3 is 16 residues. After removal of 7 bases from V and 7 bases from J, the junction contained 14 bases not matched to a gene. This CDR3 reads CASTSPGQGARGEAFF. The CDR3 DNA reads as TGTGCCAGCACTTCCCCCGGACAGGGGGCGAGGGGTGAAGCTTTCTTT.

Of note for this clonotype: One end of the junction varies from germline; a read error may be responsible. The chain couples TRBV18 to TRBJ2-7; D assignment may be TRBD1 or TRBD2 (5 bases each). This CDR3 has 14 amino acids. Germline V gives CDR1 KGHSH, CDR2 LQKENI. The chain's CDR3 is CASSPPGPIYEQYF. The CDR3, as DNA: TGTGCCAGCTCGCCACCGGGACCGATCTACGAGCAGTACTTC.

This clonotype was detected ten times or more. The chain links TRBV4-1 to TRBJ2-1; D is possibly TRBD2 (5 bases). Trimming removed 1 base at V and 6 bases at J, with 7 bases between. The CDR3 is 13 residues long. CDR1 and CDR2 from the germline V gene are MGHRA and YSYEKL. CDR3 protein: CASSQARGNEQFF. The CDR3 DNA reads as TGCGCCAGCAGCCAAGCCCGGGGCAATGAGCAGTTCTTC.

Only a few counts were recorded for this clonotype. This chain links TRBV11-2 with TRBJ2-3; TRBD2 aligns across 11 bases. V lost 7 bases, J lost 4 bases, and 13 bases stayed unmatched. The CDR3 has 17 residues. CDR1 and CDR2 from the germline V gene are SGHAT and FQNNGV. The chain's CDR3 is CASTSFGLAGGPDTQYF. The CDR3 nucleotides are TGTGCCAGCACCAGCTTTGGTCTAGCGGGAGGACCAGATACGCAGTATTTT.

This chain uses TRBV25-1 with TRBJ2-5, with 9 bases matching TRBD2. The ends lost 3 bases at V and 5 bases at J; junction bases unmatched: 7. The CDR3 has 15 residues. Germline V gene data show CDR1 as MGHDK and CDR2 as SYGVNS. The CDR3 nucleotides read TGTGCCAGCAGTGACGTACTAGCGGGTGGTGAGACCCAGTACTTC. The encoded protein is CASSDVLAGGETQYF. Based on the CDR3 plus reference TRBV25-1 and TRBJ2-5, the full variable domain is EADIYQTPRYLVIGTGKKITLECSQTMGHDKMYWYQQDPGMELHLIHYSYGVNSTEKGDLSSESTVSRIRTEHFPLTLESARPSHTSQYLCASSDVLAGGETQYFGPGTRLLVL.

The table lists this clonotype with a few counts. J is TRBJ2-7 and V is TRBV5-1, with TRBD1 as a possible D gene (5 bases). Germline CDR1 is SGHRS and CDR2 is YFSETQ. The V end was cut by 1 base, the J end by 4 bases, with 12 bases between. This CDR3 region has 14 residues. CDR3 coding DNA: TGCGCCAGCAGCTTGAGGGTAGGGGCGTACGAGCAGTACTTC. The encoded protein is CASSLRVGAYEQYF.

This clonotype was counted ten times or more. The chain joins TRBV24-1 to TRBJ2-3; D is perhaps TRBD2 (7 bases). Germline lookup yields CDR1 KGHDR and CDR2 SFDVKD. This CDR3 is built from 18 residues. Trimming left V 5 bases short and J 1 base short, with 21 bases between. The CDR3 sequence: CATSGFRQGGGRTDTQYF. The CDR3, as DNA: TGTGCCACCAGTGGGTTTCGTCAAGGCGGGGGCCGCACAGATACGCAGTATTTT.

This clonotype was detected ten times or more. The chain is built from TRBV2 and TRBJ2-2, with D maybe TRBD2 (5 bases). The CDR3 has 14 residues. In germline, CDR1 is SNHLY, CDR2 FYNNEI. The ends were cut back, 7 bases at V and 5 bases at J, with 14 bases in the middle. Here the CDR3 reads CASTPPRETGELFF. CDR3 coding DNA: TGTGCCAGCACCCCACCTCGGGAAACCGGGGAGCTGTTTTTT.

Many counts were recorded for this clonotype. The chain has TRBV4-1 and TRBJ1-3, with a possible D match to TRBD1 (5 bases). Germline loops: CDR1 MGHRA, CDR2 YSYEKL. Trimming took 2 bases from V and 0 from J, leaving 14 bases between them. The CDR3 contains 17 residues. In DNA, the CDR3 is TGCGCCAGCAGCCAACCCTCTCGGACATACTCTGGAAACACCATATATTTT. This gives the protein CASSQPSRTYSGNTIYF.

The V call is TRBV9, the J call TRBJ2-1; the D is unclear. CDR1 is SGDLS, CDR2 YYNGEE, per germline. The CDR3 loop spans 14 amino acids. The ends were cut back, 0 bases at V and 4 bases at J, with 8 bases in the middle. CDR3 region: CASSVGQVYNEQFF. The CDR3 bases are TGTGCCAGCAGCGTAGGGCAGGTTTACAATGAGCAGTTCTTC.

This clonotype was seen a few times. The CDR3 loop reads CASSLRQGAGEKLFF. CDR3 DNA sequence: TGTGCCAGCAGCCTCCGACAGGGGGCAGGTGAAAAACTGTTTTTT. V usage is TRBV11-2 and J usage is TRBJ1-4, with 10 bases identical to TRBD1. After removal of 5 bases from V and 7 bases from J, the junction contained 7 bases not matched to a gene. In germline, CDR1 is SGHAT, CDR2 FQNNGV. The CDR3 sequence is 15 residues long.

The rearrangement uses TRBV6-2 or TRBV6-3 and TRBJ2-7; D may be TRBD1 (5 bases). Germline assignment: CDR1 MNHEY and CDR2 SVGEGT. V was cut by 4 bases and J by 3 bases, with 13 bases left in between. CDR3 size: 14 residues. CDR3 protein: CASSSTRDVYEQYV. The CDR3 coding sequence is TGTGCCAGCAGTTCTACCAGGGATGTCTACGAGCAGTACGTC.

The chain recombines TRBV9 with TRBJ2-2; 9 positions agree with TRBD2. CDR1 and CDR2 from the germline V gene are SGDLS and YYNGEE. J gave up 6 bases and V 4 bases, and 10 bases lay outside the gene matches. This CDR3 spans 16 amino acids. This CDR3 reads CASSPVGGRAAGELFF. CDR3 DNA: TGTGCCAGCAGCCCAGTCGGCGGGAGGGCCGCCGGGGAGCTGTTTTTT.

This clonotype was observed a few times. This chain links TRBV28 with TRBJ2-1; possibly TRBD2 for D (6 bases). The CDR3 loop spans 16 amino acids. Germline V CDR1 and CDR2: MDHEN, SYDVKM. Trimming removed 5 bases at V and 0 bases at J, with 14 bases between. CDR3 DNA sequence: TGTGCCAGCAGTGTGTCAGTACTAGCCTCCTACAATGAGCAGTTCTTC. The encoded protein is CASSVSVLASYNEQFF.

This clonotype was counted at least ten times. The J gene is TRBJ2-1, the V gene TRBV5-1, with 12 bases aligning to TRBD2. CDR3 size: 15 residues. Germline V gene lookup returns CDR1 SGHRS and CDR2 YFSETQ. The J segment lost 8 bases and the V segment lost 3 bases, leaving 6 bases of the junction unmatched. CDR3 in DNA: TGCGCCAGCAGCTCTCGGACTAGCGGGGTTGATGAGCAGTTCTTC. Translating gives CASSSRTSGVDEQFF.